The 3 T cell receptor beta chains listed next were all sequenced from one sample in a study of OX40 agonist ivuxolimab in advanced cancers. The protocol was immunoSEQ multiplex PCR, while the TCRdb copy is restricted to in-frame clones and leaves out a portion. The data contain roughly 60,000 clones, 90% to 95% of them singletons. Sample: CD4+ or CD8+ T cells sorted from blood, taken in a trial of the OX40 agonist ivuxolimab. The receptors come from an adult with an advanced solid tumor such as melanoma, head and neck, liver or kidney cancer.

The rearrangement joins TRBV10-2 to TRBJ2-3; 9 nucleotides match TRBD2. The CDR3 totals 17 residues. Losses at the gene ends were 3 bases for V and 0 bases for J; bases not matched to a gene: 7. CDR1 and CDR2 (germline): WSHSY, SAAADI. CDR3 sequence: CASSEGTSRPSTDTQYF. The CDR3 DNA follows: TGCGCCAGCAGTGAAGGGACTAGCCGACCAAGCACAGATACGCAGTATTTT.

The chain carries TRBV5-1 and TRBJ2-5, with D unresolved. Germline CDR1 reads SGHRS; CDR2 reads YFSETQ. With 5 bases removed from V and 5 bases from J, the gap between germline ends came to 7 bases. This CDR3 region has 11 residues. The CDR3 DNA reads as TGCGCCAGCAGACTTGACGAGACCCAGTACTTC. Protein: CASRLDETQYF.

This clone showed up just once. The V gene is TRBV27, the J gene TRBJ1-2, with 9 bases matching TRBD1. V shed 7 bases, J shed 8 bases, and the junction held 5 bases outside the gene matches. Germline CDR1 reads MNHEY; CDR2 reads SMNVEV (reference sequence). The CDR3 runs 12 residues. This chain's CDR3 is CASTTGGLGYTF. Here the CDR3 DNA reads TGTGCCAGCACCACAGGGGGCTTGGGCTACACCTTC.